The 14 T cell receptor beta chains below were found in one sample sequenced in a study of blood T cell repertoires in COVID-19. The data were produced by immunoSEQ multiplex PCR, yet TCRdb's version contains in-frame clones alone and is incomplete. The sample holds tens of thousands of clones, almost 90% seen once. Sequences were obtained from peripheral blood. The source of these receptors is a woman at least 80 years old with active or convalescent COVID-19.

The chain carries TRBV10-2 and TRBJ2-2, with no clear D. Deletions cut 6 bases from V and 6 bases from J, with 5 bases between. The CDR3 is 11 amino acids. Germline CDR1 is WSHSY and CDR2 is SAAADI. The CDR3 DNA reads TGCGCCAGCAGGTTCTCCGGGGAGCTGTTTTTT. Amino acid sequence: CASRFSGELFF.

This sequence joins TRBV11-2 and TRBJ2-7; unclear D gene. The V gene's germline CDR1 is SGHAT and CDR2 FQNNGV. CDR3 length: 14 residues. Between the trimmed V and J ends, which lost 1 base and 3 bases, there was a span of 10 bases. The CDR3, as DNA: TGTGCCAGCAGCTTAGGCAGGCGAGACTACGAGCAGTACTTC. Translation: CASSLGRRDYEQYF.

The rearrangement uses TRBV6-5 and TRBJ2-3, with D perhaps matching TRBD1 (6 bases). This CDR3 contains 14 residues. V gave up 10 bases and J gave up 0 bases, with 14 bases separating them. The germline CDR1 and CDR2 sequences are MNHEY and SVGAGI. The CDR3: CATPRDISTDTQYF. CDR3 coding DNA: TGTGCCACCCCTCGGGACATCAGCACAGATACGCAGTATTTT.

This clone came up once. CDR3 sequence: CASSRGREPSGNTIYF. As DNA, the CDR3 is TGCGCCAGCAGCCGGGGTAGGGAACCCTCTGGAAACACCATATATTTT. The rearrangement joins TRBV5-1 to TRBJ1-3, with D unresolved. V lost 4 bases and J lost 0, with 14 bases in between. From germline, CDR1 is SGHRS and CDR2 YFSETQ. CDR3 length equals 16 residues. Together with reference TRBV5-1 and TRBJ1-3, the CDR3 gives the full variable domain: KAGVTQTPRYLIKTRGQQVTLSCSPISGHRSVSWYQQTPGQGLQFLFEYFSETQRNKGNFPGRFSGRQFSNSRSEMNVSTLELGDSALYLCASSRGREPSGNTIYFGEGSWLTVV.

This chain joins TRBV18 and TRBJ1-1, with 7 bases lining up with TRBD1. Germline CDR1 reads KGHSH; CDR2 reads LQKENI. V shed 3 bases and J 3 bases; nucleotides not matched to a gene: 7. The CDR3 has 15 amino acids. CDR3 bases: TGTGCCAGCTCACCCAGGATTGACAGGGACACTGAAGCTTTCTTT. Amino acid sequence: CASSPRIDRDTEAFF.

V and J are TRBV27 and TRBJ2-1, with D possibly being TRBD2 (5 bases). This CDR3 spans 14 amino acids. Trimming removed 6 bases at V and 1 base at J, with 10 bases between. Germline V gene lookup returns CDR1 MNHEY and CDR2 SMNVEV (reference sequence). The CDR3 sequence: CASRLDPSYNEQFF. Here the CDR3 DNA reads TGTGCCAGCAGACTAGACCCGTCCTACAATGAGCAGTTCTTC.

This sequence joins TRBV24-1 and TRBJ2-2; the match to TRBD2 covers 9 bases. Germline assignment: CDR1 KGHDR and CDR2 SFDVKD. Trimming removed 4 bases from V and 4 bases from J; junction bases left unmatched: 6. The CDR3 consists of 16 residues. The CDR3 spells CATSDRSGRSTGELFF. CDR3 coding DNA: TGTGCCACCAGTGACCGTAGCGGGAGATCCACCGGGGAGCTGTTTTTT.

The chain employs TRBV11-2 and TRBJ2-6; D not resolved. Deletions cut 2 bases from V and 3 bases from J, with 2 bases between. This CDR3 is 13 amino acids long. In germline, CDR1 is SGHAT, CDR2 FQNNGV. This chain's CDR3 is CASSLYGANVLTF. The CDR3 DNA reads as TGTGCCAGCAGCTTATATGGGGCCAACGTCCTGACTTTC.

As to this clone: Other DNA variants within this sample encode the same CDR3. The chain recombines TRBV28 with TRBJ1-5; D gene ambiguous. Germline V gene sequence: CDR1 MDHEN, CDR2 SYDVKM. CDR3 length: 12 amino acids. Trimming left V 5 bases short and J 3 bases short, with 5 bases between. The CDR3 is CASSPFNQPQHF. CDR3 sequence (DNA): TGTGCCAGCAGTCCCTTCAATCAGCCCCAGCATTTT.

The genes are TRBV2 and TRBJ1-5; TRBD1 matches 11 bases. The CDR3 sequence is 17 residues long. CDR1 is SNHLY and CDR2 is FYNNEI in the germline V gene. With V trimmed by 7 bases and J by 0 bases, 8 bases remained unmatched. The CDR3 here is CASTSEGTGGSNQPQHF. The CDR3 DNA is TGTGCCAGCACTAGCGAAGGGACAGGGGGTAGCAATCAGCCCCAGCATTTT.

The rearrangement links TRBV29-1 to TRBJ2-3; D might be TRBD1 (6 bases). The V end was cut by 4 bases, the J end by 3 bases, with 11 bases between. The CDR3 runs to 13 residues. CDR1 is SQVTM and CDR2 is ANQGSEA in the germline V gene. CDR3 DNA: TGCAGCGTTGTACAGGGCGGGACAGATACGCAGTATTTT. Its protein product is CSVVQGGTDTQYF.

This chain connects TRBV7-9 to TRBJ1-4, with D possibly being TRBD1 (6 bases). CDR3 length: 17 residues. The germline V gene encodes CDR1 SEHNR and CDR2 FQNEAQ (reference sequence). V lost 5 bases to trimming and J lost 8 bases, with 24 bases between them. The DNA for the CDR3 is TGTGCCAGCAGCACCGGACAGATCCTCGGGTCATTCGAAAAACTGTTTTTT. Protein sequence: CASSTGQILGSFEKLFF.

The table lists this clone with a few counts. This rearrangement joins TRBV7-8 to TRBJ1-2; TRBD1 agrees at 9 bases. This CDR3 is 13 amino acids long. The V segment lost 4 bases and the J segment 7 bases; nucleotides outside the gene matches: 4. Germline assignment: CDR1 SGHVS and CDR2 FQNEAQ. CDR3 amino acids: CASSSGTGIGYTF. The CDR3 coding sequence is TGTGCCAGCAGCTCCGGGACAGGGATTGGCTACACCTTC. The whole variable domain, remainder taken from reference TRBV7-8 and TRBJ1-2, is GAGVSQSPRYKVAKRGQDVALRCDPISGHVSLFWYQQALGQGPEFLTYFQNEAQLDKSGLPSDRFFAERPEGSVSTLKIQRTQQEDSAVYLCASSSGTGIGYTFGSGTRLTVV.

This chain links TRBV9 with TRBJ2-1, with 11 bases fitting TRBD2. Germline trimming cut 0 bases from V and 4 bases from J; bases unmatched to any gene: 3. The CDR3 consists of 16 residues. The germline V gene encodes CDR1 SGDLS and CDR2 YYNGEE. The CDR3 bases are TGTGCCAGCAGCGTAGAATCTAGCGGGAGGTACAATGAGCAGTTCTTC. Translation gives CASSVESSGRYNEQFF.